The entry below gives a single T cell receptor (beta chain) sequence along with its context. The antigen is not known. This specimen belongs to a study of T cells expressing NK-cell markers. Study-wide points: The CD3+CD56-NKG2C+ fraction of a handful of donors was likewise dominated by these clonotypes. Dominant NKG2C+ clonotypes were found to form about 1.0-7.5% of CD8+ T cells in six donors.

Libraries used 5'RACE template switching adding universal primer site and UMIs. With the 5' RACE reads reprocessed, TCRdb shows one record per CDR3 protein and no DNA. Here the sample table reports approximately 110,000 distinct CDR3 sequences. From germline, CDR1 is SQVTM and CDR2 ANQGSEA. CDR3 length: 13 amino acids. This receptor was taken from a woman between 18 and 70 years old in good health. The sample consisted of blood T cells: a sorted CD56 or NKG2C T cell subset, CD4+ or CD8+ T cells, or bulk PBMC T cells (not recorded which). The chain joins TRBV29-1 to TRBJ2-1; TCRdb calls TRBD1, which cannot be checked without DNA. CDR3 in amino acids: CSAGESVVNEQFF.